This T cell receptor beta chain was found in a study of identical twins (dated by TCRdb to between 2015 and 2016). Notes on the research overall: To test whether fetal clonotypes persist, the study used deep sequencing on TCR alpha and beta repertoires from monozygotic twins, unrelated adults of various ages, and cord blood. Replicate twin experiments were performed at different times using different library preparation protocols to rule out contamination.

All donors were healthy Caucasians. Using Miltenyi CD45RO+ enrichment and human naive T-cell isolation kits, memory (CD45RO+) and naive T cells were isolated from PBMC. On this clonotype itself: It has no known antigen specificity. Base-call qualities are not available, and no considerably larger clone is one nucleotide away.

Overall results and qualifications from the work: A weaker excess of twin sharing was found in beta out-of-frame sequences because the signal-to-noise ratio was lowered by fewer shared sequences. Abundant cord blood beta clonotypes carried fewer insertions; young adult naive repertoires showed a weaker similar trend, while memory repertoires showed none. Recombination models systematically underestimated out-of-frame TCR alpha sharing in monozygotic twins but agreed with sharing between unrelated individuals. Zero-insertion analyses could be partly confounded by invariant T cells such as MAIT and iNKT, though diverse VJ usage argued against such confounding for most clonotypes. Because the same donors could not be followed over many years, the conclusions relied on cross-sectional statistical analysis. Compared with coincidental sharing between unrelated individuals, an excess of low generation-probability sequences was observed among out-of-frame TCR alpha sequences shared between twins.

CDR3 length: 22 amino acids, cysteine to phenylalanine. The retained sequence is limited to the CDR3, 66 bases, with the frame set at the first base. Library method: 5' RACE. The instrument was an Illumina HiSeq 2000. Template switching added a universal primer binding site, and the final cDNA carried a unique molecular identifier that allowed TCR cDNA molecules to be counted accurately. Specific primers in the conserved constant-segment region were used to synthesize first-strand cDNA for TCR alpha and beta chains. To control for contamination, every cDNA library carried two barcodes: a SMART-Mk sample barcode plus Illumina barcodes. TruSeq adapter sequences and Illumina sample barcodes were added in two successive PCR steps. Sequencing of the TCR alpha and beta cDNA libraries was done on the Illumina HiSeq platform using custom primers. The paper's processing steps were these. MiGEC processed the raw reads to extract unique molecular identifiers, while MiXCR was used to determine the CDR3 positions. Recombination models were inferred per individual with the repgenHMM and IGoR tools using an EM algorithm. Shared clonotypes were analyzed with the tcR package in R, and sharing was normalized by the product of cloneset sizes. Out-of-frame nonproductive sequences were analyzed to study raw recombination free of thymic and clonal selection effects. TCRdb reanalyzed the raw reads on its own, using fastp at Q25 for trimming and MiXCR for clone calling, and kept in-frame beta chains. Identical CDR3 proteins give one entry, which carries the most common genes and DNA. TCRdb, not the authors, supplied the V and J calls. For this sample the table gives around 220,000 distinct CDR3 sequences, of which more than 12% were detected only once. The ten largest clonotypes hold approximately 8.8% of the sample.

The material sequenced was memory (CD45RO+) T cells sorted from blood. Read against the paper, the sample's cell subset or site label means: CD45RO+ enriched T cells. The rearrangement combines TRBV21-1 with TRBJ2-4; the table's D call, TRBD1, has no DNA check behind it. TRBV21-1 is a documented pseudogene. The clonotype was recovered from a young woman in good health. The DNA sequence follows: TGTGCCAGCAGCATTACTCCCGGGACAGGGCGCTTGGAGGTCCTTACCAAAAACATTCAGTACTTC. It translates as CASSITPGTGRLEVLTKNIQYF.